The T cell receptor beta chain under discussion was sequenced for a study of blood T cells in healthy people across ages. Overall study results and limits: Among T cells, TCR beta diversity per million cells dropped roughly linearly as age rose.

Per sample, no less than 5 micrograms of total RNA were extracted. Germline assignment: CDR1 SGHTA and CDR2 FQGNSA. The length of the CDR3 is 15 residues. Trimming pared 1 base from V and 6 bases from J, leaving 13 bases between. A second roughly 6 to 11 cycle PCR used barcoded and J-beta primers. TCRdb used MiXCR to reprocess the 5' RACE reads, holding one entry per CDR3 protein. The sample includes over 1.5 million distinct CDR3 sequences, roughly 49% of them seen just once. This clonotype was picked up a small number of times. Its antigen is as yet unknown. Sequencing was done on a sample of blood. The sequence was collected from a woman between 35 and 50 years old in good health. The chain carries TRBV7-2 and TRBJ2-1; no firm D call. CDR3 amino acids: CASSLGSSWGNEQFF. In nucleotides, the CDR3 is TGTGCCAGCAGCTTAGGGTCTAGTTGGGGCAATGAGCAGTTCTTC.